These T cell receptor beta chains were read from a single sample in a study of blood T cell repertoires in COVID-19. Measured with immunoSEQ multiplex PCR; TCRdb has only the in-frame clones, and not every one. The repertoire has 400,000 to 550,000 clones, roughly 89% of them found once; the top ten carry roughly 4%. The sequenced sample consisted of peripheral blood. The receptors were gathered from a woman aged 30 to 39 with acute or convalescent COVID-19. CDR3s include the opening cysteine and the closing phenylalanine or tryptophan. D genes are given only for firm matches. Clone size is not always given. Where it is, it says once, few, many or a class for expanded clones.

D | size | J | V | CDR3 | DNA
TRBD2 | - | TRBJ2-7 | TRBV6-5 | CASTPSGGRSYEQYF | TGTGCCAGCACCCCCTCGGGGGGGAGGTCCTACGAGCAGTACTTC
TRBD2 | once | TRBJ2-5 | TRBV10-3 | CAIADGGYNQETQYF | TGTGCCATTGCCGACGGGGGGTATAACCAAGAGACCCAGTACTTC
- | - | TRBJ2-3 | TRBV5-1 | CASSLTGRSTDTQYF | TGCGCCAGCAGCTTGACAGGGCGTAGCACAGATACGCAGTATTTT
- | - | TRBJ2-6 | TRBV5-4 | CASRNGLSGANVLTF | TGTGCCAGCAGAAACGGTCTATCTGGGGCCAACGTCCTGACTTTC
- | - | TRBJ2-3 | TRBV11-2 | CASSFRGVTDTQYF | TGTGCCAGCAGCTTCAGGGGGGTCACAGATACGCAGTATTTT
- | few | TRBJ2-7 | TRBV18 | CASSPGQEQYF | TGTGCCAGCTCACCAGGGCAAGAGCAGTACTTC
- | - | TRBJ2-1 | TRBV5-4 | CASSATEYNEQFF | TGTGCCAGCAGCGCGACTGAGTACAATGAGCAGTTCTTC
TRBD2 | - | TRBJ2-1 | TRBV28 | CASSRQGLAAVEQFF | TGTGCCAGCAGCCGTCAAGGACTAGCCGCGGTTGAGCAGTTCTTC
TRBD1 | - | TRBJ1-1 | TRBV7-2 | CASKGQGTTNTEAFF | TGTGCCAGCAAAGGACAGGGAACGACGAACACTGAAGCTTTCTTT
- | - | TRBJ2-2 | TRBV4-1 | CASSQGMGKGRGTGELFF | TGCGCCAGCAGCCAAGGAATGGGTAAGGGGCGCGGCACCGGGGAGCTGTTTTTT
- | - | TRBJ1-3 | TRBV18 | CASSPRSGNTIYF | TGTGCCAGCTCACCTCGCTCTGGAAACACCATATATTTT
- | - | TRBJ2-7 | TRBV21-1 | CASIEAVGASYEQYF | TGTGCCAGCATAGAAGCCGTGGGGGCTTCCTACGAGCAGTACTTC
TRBD1 | - | TRBJ2-7 | TRBV19 | CASSVVQGAYEQYF | TGTGCCAGTAGTGTAGTACAGGGGGCCTACGAGCAGTACTTC
TRBD1 | - | TRBJ1-1 | TRBV27 | CASSLMGQANTEAFF | TGTGCCAGCAGTTTAATGGGACAGGCGAACACTGAAGCTTTCTTT
- | - | TRBJ1-1 | TRBV12-3/TRBV12-4 | CASSLTVNTEAFF | TGTGCCAGCAGCCTGACAGTGAACACTGAAGCTTTCTTT